A selection of T cell receptor beta chains follows, all from one sample in a study of T cell changes during pregnancy in multiple sclerosis. TCRdb keeps only in-frame clones here, not all; method: immunoSEQ multiplex PCR. The table lists 81,000 or so clones, approximately 90% of them singletons, with 3.5% to 4% in the top ten. This sample comprised PBMCs, obtained in the first trimester of pregnancy. These receptors all come from a female donor in good health, serving as a control in a pregnancy study. Some clones in this sample may be carry-over from other donors' samples. Both conserved end residues are part of each CDR3. The order of the fields is J gene, V gene, D gene, CDR3 protein, CDR3 DNA. D genes are given only for firm matches.

J gene: TRBJ1-2; V gene: TRBV12-5; D gene: TRBD1; CDR3 protein: CASGGQGFYGYTF; CDR3 DNA: TGTGCTAGTGGTGGACAGGGGTTCTATGGCTACACCTTC
J gene: TRBJ2-5; V gene: TRBV18; D gene: NA; CDR3 protein: CASSLHREETQYF; CDR3 DNA: TGTGCCAGCTCACTTCACAGGGAAGAGACCCAGTACTTC
J gene: TRBJ2-5; V gene: TRBV5-1; D gene: TRBD1; CDR3 protein: CASSPRTGGETQYF; CDR3 DNA: TGCGCCAGCAGCCCGCGGACAGGGGGGGAGACCCAGTACTTC
J gene: TRBJ2-7; V gene: TRBV25-1; D gene: NA; CDR3 protein: CASSTPLWANYEQYF; CDR3 DNA: TGTGCCAGCAGTACCCCCCTTTGGGCAAACTACGAGCAGTACTTC
J gene: TRBJ2-7; V gene: TRBV11-2; D gene: TRBD2; CDR3 protein: CASSKLAGGRGSAQYF; CDR3 DNA: TGTGCCAGCAGCAAGCTAGCGGGAGGCCGGGGTAGTGCGCAGTACTTC
J gene: TRBJ2-5; V gene: TRBV4-2; D gene: NA; CDR3 protein: CASSQERTKQETQYF; CDR3 DNA: TGTGCCAGCAGCCAAGAGAGAACTAAACAAGAGACCCAGTACTTC
J gene: TRBJ2-6; V gene: TRBV19; D gene: NA; CDR3 protein: CASSHRVFSGANVLTF; CDR3 DNA: TGTGCCAGTAGTCACAGGGTCTTCTCTGGGGCCAACGTCCTGACTTTC
J gene: TRBJ1-5; V gene: TRBV19; D gene: TRBD1; CDR3 protein: CASSIRGSSNQPQHF; CDR3 DNA: TGTGCCAGTAGTATCAGGGGGAGCAGCAATCAGCCCCAGCATTTT
J gene: TRBJ2-5; V gene: TRBV4-1; D gene: TRBD2; CDR3 protein: CASSIGSGVWETQYF; CDR3 DNA: TGCGCCAGCAGCATAGGTAGCGGGGTTTGGGAGACCCAGTACTTC
J gene: TRBJ2-2; V gene: TRBV2; D gene: NA; CDR3 protein: CASSSGNTGELFF; CDR3 DNA: TGTGCCAGCAGCAGCGGGAACACCGGGGAGCTGTTTTTT
J gene: TRBJ1-2; V gene: TRBV28; D gene: NA; CDR3 protein: CASSSLGRNYGYTF; CDR3 DNA: TGTGCCAGCAGTTCTCTGGGGCGGAACTATGGCTACACCTTC
J gene: TRBJ1-5; V gene: TRBV19; D gene: NA; CDR3 protein: CASSVGPRNNQPQHF; CDR3 DNA: TGTGCCAGTAGTGTTGGTCCCAGGAACAATCAGCCCCAGCATTTT
J gene: TRBJ2-1; V gene: TRBV5-1; D gene: NA; CDR3 protein: CASKDGGSYNEQFF; CDR3 DNA: TGCGCCAGCAAGGATGGGGGGTCCTACAATGAGCAGTTCTTC
J gene: TRBJ2-7; V gene: TRBV18; D gene: TRBD2; CDR3 protein: CASSPSLAGEYEQYF; CDR3 DNA: TGTGCCAGCTCACCATCCCTAGCGGGGGAGTACGAGCAGTACTTC
J gene: TRBJ2-1; V gene: TRBV4-2; D gene: TRBD2; CDR3 protein: CASSPNPGLAGRYEQFF; CDR3 DNA: TGTGCCAGCAGCCCCAACCCGGGACTAGCGGGAAGGTATGAGCAGTTCTTC
J gene: TRBJ2-2; V gene: TRBV19; D gene: TRBD1; CDR3 protein: CASSPMQGAPTGELFF; CDR3 DNA: TGTGCCAGTAGTCCCATGCAGGGGGCGCCGACCGGGGAGCTGTTTTTT
J gene: TRBJ2-2; V gene: TRBV7-9; D gene: TRBD2; CDR3 protein: CASRASGSDGELFF; CDR3 DNA: TGTGCCAGCAGGGCTAGCGGGAGCGACGGGGAGCTGTTTTTT
J gene: TRBJ2-3; V gene: TRBV5-4; D gene: NA; CDR3 protein: CASSLVGDTQYF; CDR3 DNA: TGTGCCAGCAGCTTAGTCGGGGATACGCAGTATTTT
J gene: TRBJ2-5; V gene: TRBV11-2; D gene: NA; CDR3 protein: CASSLTGVGYQETQYF; CDR3 DNA: TGTGCCAGCAGCCTTACGGGAGTGGGGTACCAAGAGACCCAGTACTTC